The rows below give T cell receptor beta chains drawn from one sample of a study of T-cell reconstitution after alpha-beta-depleted transplantation in children. TCRdb reanalysed the PCR reads using MiXCR and keeps one entry per CDR3 protein. The sample comprises over 150,000 distinct CDR3 sequences, 5.5% to 7% of which are singletons, and 5.5% to 6.5% rests with the top ten. The source material was PBMCs, sampled before TCRalphabeta/CD19-depleted stem cell transplant. The source of these receptors is a boy younger than 10 with acute lymphoblastic leukemia, due to receive a stem cell transplant. CDR3s include the opening cysteine and the closing phenylalanine or tryptophan. A D gene is named only where the DNA matches it firmly. The size of a clone is reported for some rows only, either as once, few or many, or as a class for expanded clones.

d_call,v_call,cdr3_length,clone_size,j_call,cdr3_aa,cdr3_nt
TRBD2,TRBV4-2,18,many,TRBJ2-5,CASSPEGLAGGTQETQYF,TGTGCCAGCAGCCCTGAGGGACTAGCGGGGGGCACCCAAGAGACCCAGTACTTC
TRBD2,TRBV28,16,many,TRBJ2-5,CASRPSGGPMQETQYF,TGTGCCAGCAGGCCTAGCGGGGGGCCTATGCAAGAGACCCAGTACTTC
NA,TRBV12-3/TRBV12-4,11,many,TRBJ2-5,CATSLQETQYF,TGTGCCACCTCCCTCCAAGAGACCCAGTACTTC
TRBD1,TRBV20-1,14,few,TRBJ1-1,CSAPGQGLGTEAFF,TGCAGTGCTCCGGGACAGGGGCTCGGCACTGAAGCTTTCTTT
NA,TRBV13,17,many,TRBJ1-6,CASSFGQLNVGNSPLHF,TGTGCCAGCAGCTTCGGCCAGTTGAATGTAGGTAATTCACCCCTCCACTTT
NA,TRBV30,14,few,TRBJ1-2,CAWSGWPGNYGYTF,TGTGCCTGGAGCGGATGGCCGGGAAACTATGGCTACACCTTC
NA,TRBV28,14,NA,TRBJ2-7,CASSLYGEIYEQYF,TGTGCCAGCAGTTTATACGGGGAGATCTACGAGCAGTACTTC
NA,TRBV9,15,many,TRBJ2-5,CASSVFEDPSETQYF,TGTGCCAGCAGCGTATTTGAGGACCCGTCAGAGACCCAGTACTTC
NA,TRBV11-2,18,few,TRBJ2-1,CASSARNPGTWGWHEQFF,TGTGCCAGCAGCGCCCGAAATCCCGGGACATGGGGATGGCATGAGCAGTTCTTC
TRBD1,TRBV27,17,few,TRBJ2-3,CASSLLAVTGAIDKQYF,TGTGCCAGCAGTTTATTGGCCGTGACAGGGGCGATCGATAAGCAGTATTTT
NA,TRBV10-3,13,NA,TRBJ2-5,CAIKTGSEETQYF,TGTGCCATCAAAACAGGTTCTGAAGAGACCCAGTACTTC
TRBD2,TRBV5-6,16,few,TRBJ2-3,CASSLYSTGGPDTQYF,TGTGCCAGCAGCTTGTATTCGACGGGGGGGCCAGATACGCAGTATTTT
NA,TRBV28,12,many,TRBJ1-6,CASRTIGSPLHF,TGTGCCAGCAGAACTATTGGGTCACCCCTCCACTTT
NA,TRBV5-1,14,many,TRBJ1-3,CASSQGVSGNTIYF,TGCGCCAGCAGCCAGGGAGTATCTGGAAACACCATATATTTT
NA,TRBV9,13,many,TRBJ2-3,CASSVGSTDTQYF,TGTGCCAGCAGCGTGGGCTCCACAGATACGCAGTATTTT
TRBD2,TRBV28,16,many,TRBJ2-1,CASRGTSLSPYNEQFF,TGTGCCAGCAGGGGGACTAGCCTTAGCCCCTACAATGAGCAGTTCTTC
NA,TRBV10-3,15,NA,TRBJ1-1,CAISGGHPLNTEAFF,TGTGCCATCAGTGGGGGACACCCCTTGAACACTGAAGCTTTCTTT
TRBD2,TRBV7-8,17,many,TRBJ2-6,CASSLWTSGGAISVLTF,TGTGCCAGCAGCTTATGGACTAGCGGGGGGGCCATCTCCGTCCTGACTTTC
NA,TRBV6-1,12,few,TRBJ1-5,CASRGYNQPQHF,TGTGCCAGCAGGGGATACAATCAGCCCCAGCATTTT
TRBD1,TRBV29-1,12,many,TRBJ1-2,CSYETGAYGYTF,TGCAGCTACGAGACAGGGGCCTATGGCTACACCTTC
NA,TRBV6-5,16,many,TRBJ2-7,CASSYMGQRSTYEQYF,TGTGCCAGCAGTTACATGGGTCAGCGGAGTACCTACGAGCAGTACTTC
NA,TRBV7-4,16,NA,TRBJ1-5,CASSLTHQYSNQPQHF,TGTGCCAGCAGCTTAACCCACCAATATAGCAATCAGCCCCAGCATTTT
TRBD1,TRBV6-1,14,many,TRBJ1-1,CASRKGQVNTEAFF,TGTGCCAGCAGGAAGGGACAGGTAAACACTGAAGCTTTCTTT
NA,TRBV29-1,11,many,TRBJ1-1,CSVTMNTEAFF,TGCAGCGTTACAATGAACACTGAAGCTTTCTTT
TRBD2,TRBV29-1,14,many,TRBJ2-1,CSVLTSGRIYEQFF,TGCAGCGTGCTGACTAGCGGGAGGATCTATGAGCAGTTCTTC
NA,TRBV4-3,16,NA,TRBJ2-7,CASSQDIGGSSYEQYF,TGCGCCAGCAGCCAAGATATCGGGGGCTCCTCCTACGAGCAGTACTTC
NA,TRBV20-1,13,many,TRBJ2-3,CSETGSGTDTQYF,TGCAGTGAGACAGGCAGCGGCACAGATACGCAGTATTTT
NA,TRBV5-1,12,NA,TRBJ1-1,CATSLEATEAFF,TGCGCCACCAGCTTGGAGGCGACTGAAGCTTTCTTT
TRBD2,TRBV28,15,many,TRBJ2-1,CASSPRTSSAYEQFF,TGTGCCAGCAGTCCTCGGACTAGCTCGGCCTATGAGCAGTTCTTC
TRBD1,TRBV29-1,11,many,TRBJ1-1,CSVEGQGQAFF,TGCAGCGTTGAGGGACAGGGCCAGGCTTTCTTT
TRBD1,TRBV6-2/TRBV6-3,17,many,TRBJ1-2,CASSSLVTGGSNYGYTF,TGTGCCAGCAGTTCCCTCGTGACAGGGGGCTCTAACTATGGCTACACCTTC
NA,TRBV15,16,few,TRBJ2-1,CATSRAPGSVYNEQFF,TGTGCCACCAGCAGAGCGCCGGGCAGCGTCTACAATGAGCAGTTCTTC
TRBD2,TRBV28,14,many,TRBJ2-3,CASIQAGSTDTQYF,TGTGCCAGCATCCAAGCGGGGAGCACAGATACGCAGTATTTT
NA,TRBV4-2,13,NA,TRBJ2-7,CASSPGGSCEQYF,TGTGCCAGCAGCCCCGGGGGATCCTGCGAGCAGTACTTC
TRBD2,TRBV5-6,14,NA,TRBJ2-7,CASSHREGTYEQYF,TGTGCCAGCAGTCACCGGGAGGGTACTTACGAGCAGTACTTC